This passage covers 16 T cell receptor beta chains from one sample sequenced in a study of CD8+ T cells in alopecia areata. Sequencing used cDNA as its template, made by extracting RNA and reverse transcribing it. Some clones are missing from TCRdb's copy, which holds only in-frame ones; the method was immunoSEQ multiplex PCR. The sample shows about 270,000 clones, none of them appearing just once. Cutaneous lymph node cells were pooled, and they were sorted using CD4, CD8alpha, NKG2D, NKG2ACE and other markers. The sample consisted of CD4+ T cells sorted from a lymph node. The receptor set was obtained from a C3H/HeJ mouse with alopecia areata. The MHC haplotype of the strain is H2-k.

On this clone: Genes and germline come from the mouse. The read ends 4 residues shy of where the CDR3 ends; the end is completed using the germline J gene. The chain is built from TRBV31 and TRBJ2-7, with 10 nucleotides matching TRBD1. This CDR3 region has 12 residues. Germline values: CDR1 GKSSPN, CDR2 SITVG. The V gene end was trimmed by 5 bases and the J gene end by 3 bases; junction bases not matched to a gene: 1. The CDR3 protein is CAWDRGRYEQYF. CDR3 DNA, as far as it was read: TGTGCCTGGGACAGGGGGCGCTAT.

On this clone itself: The gene symbols are mouse symbols. The read ends 4 residues before the CDR3 terminus; that terminus is restored from the germline J gene. The V and J genes are TRBV17 and TRBJ1-2; TRBD1 matches 9 bases. Germline-derived CDR1 and CDR2 are MNHDT and YYDKIL. The length of the CDR3 is 13 residues. The V gene end was trimmed by 5 bases and the J gene end by 4 bases; junction bases not matched to a gene: 2. The CDR3 loop is CASSRTGASDYTF. CDR3 DNA (partial): TGTGCTAGCAGTCGGACAGGGGCCTCC.

There are a few counts of this clone. The gene symbols are mouse symbols. CDR3 in amino acids: CASSQEGLGVPEDAEQFF. CDR3 DNA, as far as it was read: TGTGCCAGCAGCCAAGAGGGACTGGGGGTCCCAGAGGATGCT. The chain uses TRBV5 and TRBJ2-1; 11 nucleotides agree with TRBD2. The read finishes 4 residues shy of the CDR3 end, and the germline J gene is used to complete it. V shed 0 bases and J 5 bases; nucleotides not matched to a gene: 9. The CDR3 is 18 residues long. Germline CDR1 and CDR2: LGHNA and YNLKQL (reference sequence).

This clone was counted only a few times. Gene labels here are mouse ones. The sequenced CDR3 bases are TGTGCCAGCAGTGCCGGGACAGGGGGA. It encodes CASSAGTGG. From start to end, the CDR3 is CASSAGTGGEVFF. The chain has TRBV13-1 and TRBJ1-1; 11 nucleotides match TRBD1. Read data end 4 residues before the CDR3 end; the end is taken from the germline J gene. There are 13 residues in the CDR3. CDR1 NSHNY and CDR2 SYGAGN come from the germline V gene.

Remarks on this clone: The gene symbols are mouse symbols. The CDR3 end lies 4 residues beyond the end of the read and is filled in from the germline J gene. Other DNA sequences in the sample encode the same CDR3. The rearrangement links TRBV13-1 to TRBJ2-1, with D possibly matching TRBD2 (6 bases). Trimming took off 0 bases at V and 1 base at J, with 8 bases between the two ends. Looked up from germline, CDR1 is NSHNY and CDR2 is SYGAGN. The CDR3 runs to 15 residues. CDR3 bases read: TGTGCCAGCAGTGATGGTTGGGGGAACTATGCT. Its translation: CASSDGWGNYA. The complete CDR3 reads CASSDGWGNYAEQFF.

With respect to this clone: The listed genes are named as in mouse. The read gets to within 4 residues of the CDR3 end, and the germline J gene fills in the rest. The rearrangement links TRBV13-3 to TRBJ1-2; 9 bases fit TRBD1. The V gene end was trimmed by 3 bases and the J gene end by 4 bases; junction bases not matched to a gene: 7. There are 15 residues in the CDR3. Germline values: CDR1 NNHDY, CDR2 SYVADS. This CDR3 is CASSGNRGQGSDYTF. The covered CDR3 bases are TGTGCCAGCAGTGGCAACAGGGGGCAGGGCTCC.

For this clone: The gene names given are mouse names. The read ends 4 residues before the CDR3 terminus; that terminus is restored from the germline J gene. V and J are TRBV13-2 and TRBJ1-2; tentative D call: TRBD1 (6 bases). The length of the CDR3 is 14 residues. V was shortened by 0 bases and J by 3 bases, with 9 bases between the two germline ends. The germline V gene encodes CDR1 NNHNN and CDR2 SYGAGS (reference sequence). CDR3 bases read: TGTGCCAGCGGTGATGCAGGGGTGGACTCC. Protein sequence: CASGDAGVDS. The whole CDR3 reads CASGDAGVDSDYTF.

Details on this clone: Gene names are mouse gene names. The CDR3 end lies 4 residues beyond the end of the read and is filled in from the germline J gene. The V and J genes are TRBV13-3 and TRBJ2-3; the match to TRBD2 covers 7 bases. The CDR3 totals 12 residues. The V gene's germline CDR1 is NNHDY and CDR2 SYVADS. CDR3 DNA (partial): TGTGCCAGCAGTGGGACTGGAGAA. Translation gives CASSGTGE. The entire CDR3 reads CASSGTGETLYF.

In regard to this clone: Gene labels here are mouse ones. The read terminates 4 residues ahead of where the CDR3 ends, so the germline J gene completes it. Other DNA sequences in this sample translate to the same CDR3. This chain links TRBV1 with TRBJ1-2; D not certain. The CDR3 contains 13 residues. Trimming took off 2 bases at V and 1 base at J, with 5 bases between the two ends. Germline CDR1 is NSQYPW and CDR2 is LRSPGD (reference sequence). Incomplete CDR3 DNA: TGCACCTGCAGTGCACAGAAAAACTCC. Amino acid sequence: CTCSAQKNS. The full CDR3 sequence reads CTCSAQKNSDYTF.

This clone showed up just a few times. Gene names are mouse gene names. The read gets to within 4 residues of the CDR3 end, and the germline J gene fills in the rest. This same CDR3 is encoded by further DNA sequences in the sample. This chain joins TRBV1 and TRBJ2-7, with 9 nucleotides matching TRBD1. Germline V gene data show CDR1 as NSQYPW and CDR2 as LRSPGD (reference sequence). V dropped 3 bases and J dropped 0; count of bases not matched to a gene: 3. The CDR3 covers 15 residues. The covered CDR3 bases are TGCACCTGCAGTGCTCCGGGACAGGGCTCCTAT. It codes for CTCSAPGQGSY. The CDR3, in full, reads CTCSAPGQGSYEQYF.

About this clone itself: Germline and genes here are mouse. The read is 4 residues too short to cover the CDR3 end, so that end is filled in from the germline J gene. This CDR3 is also generated by other DNA sequences in the sample. The V and J genes are TRBV5 and TRBJ2-5; tentatively, D is TRBD1 (6 bases). CDR1 is LGHNA and CDR2 is YNLKQL in the germline V gene (reference sequence). This CDR3 comprises 14 residues. The CDR3 bases that were read are TGTGCCAGCAGCCAAGAAGGCAGGGGAGAC. It is translated as CASSQEGRGD. The whole CDR3 protein reads CASSQEGRGDTQYF.

Comment on this clone: Gene names denote mouse genes. The CDR3 end lies 4 residues beyond the end of the read and is filled in from the germline J gene. The V gene is TRBV5, the J gene TRBJ2-5, with TRBD2 matching 9 bases. The ends lost 2 bases at V and 3 bases at J; junction bases unmatched: 3. Germline CDR1 is LGHNA and CDR2 is YNLKQL (reference sequence). This CDR3 has 15 residues. CDR3 DNA, as far as it was read: TGTGCCAGCAGCCAACTGACTGGGGGTCAAGAC. Its translation: CASSQLTGGQD. The complete CDR3 reads CASSQLTGGQDTQYF.

In its sample, this clone was seen a few times. Mouse germline and gene names are used. The read stops 4 residues short of the end of the CDR3; the missing end is completed from the germline J gene. The V gene is TRBV1, the J gene TRBJ2-5; 8 bases fit TRBD1. Germline loops: CDR1 NSQYPW, CDR2 LRSPGD (reference sequence). The CDR3 is 15 amino acids. Here the CDR3 reads CTCSAEGRGRDTQYF. The covered CDR3 bases are TGCACCTGCAGTGCAGAAGGCAGGGGGCGAGAC.

Points on this clone: Gene names follow the mouse nomenclature. The read terminates 4 residues ahead of where the CDR3 ends, so the germline J gene completes it. The V gene is TRBV5, the J gene TRBJ2-2; TRBD1 agrees at 7 bases. The CDR3 has 16 residues. Germline CDR1 LGHNA, CDR2 YNLKQL (reference sequence). J lost 0 bases, V lost 2 bases, and 3 bases had no gene match. CDR3 DNA (partial): TGTGCCAGCAGCCAAAGACAGGGAGCAAACACCGGG. This translates into CASSQRQGANTG. The full-length CDR3 reads as CASSQRQGANTGQLYF.

This clone was detected a few times. Gene names are the mouse ones. The read gets to within 4 residues of the CDR3 end, and the germline J gene fills in the rest. The J gene is TRBJ2-2, the V gene TRBV13-1, with 9 bases matching TRBD1. Germline CDR1 and CDR2: NSHNY and SYGAGN. This CDR3 comprises 15 residues. V lost 5 bases, J lost 2 bases, and 4 bases stayed unmatched. The CDR3 spells CASSIQGANTGQLYF. CDR3 DNA (partial): TGTGCCAGCAGCATACAGGGGGCGAACACCGGG.

This clone has only a few counts. Genes and germline are mouse. The read gets to within 4 residues of the CDR3 end, and the germline J gene fills in the rest. The genes are TRBV13-2 and TRBJ2-4, with 7 positions matching TRBD1. Germline assignment: CDR1 NNHNN and CDR2 SYGAGS (reference sequence). This CDR3 is 13 amino acids long. The CDR3 bases that were read are TGTGCCAGCGGCCGACAGGGTAGAAAC. Translated: CASGRQGRN. The entire CDR3 is CASGRQGRNTLYF.